The 26 T cell receptor beta chains given below trace back to one sample, sequenced in a study of blood T cell repertoires in COVID-19. Clones were read by immunoSEQ multiplex PCR, and TCRdb kept only the in-frame ones, dropping some. The table records a few hundred thousand clones, about 89% of them present only once. The sequencing sample was made of PBMCs or T cells enriched from blood (not recorded which). All receptors come from a man aged 40-55 years who had recovered from COVID-19.

CDR3 in DNA: TGTGCCAGCAGCTTAGCTGTCGGTACTGAAGCTTTCTTT. Amino acid sequence: CASSLAVGTEAFF. The rearrangement joins TRBV7-9 to TRBJ1-1; D uncertain. This CDR3 spans 13 amino acids. Germline V gene lookup returns CDR1 SEHNR and CDR2 FQNEAQ (reference sequence). V was trimmed by 0 bases and J by 5 bases, leaving 7 bases between them.

This chain joins TRBV9 and TRBJ2-2; 8 bases are shared with TRBD1. CDR3 size: 15 residues. The J segment lost 2 bases and the V segment lost 1 base, leaving 1 base of the junction unmatched. CDR1 is SGDLS, CDR2 YYNGEE, per germline. CDR3 amino acids: CASSVQGANTGELFF. CDR3 sequence (DNA): TGTGCCAGCAGCGTACAGGGGGCTAACACCGGGGAGCTGTTTTTT. Using reference TRBV9 and TRBJ2-2 for the parts outside the CDR3, the full variable domain is DSGVTQTPKHLITATGQRVTLRCSPRSGDLSVYWYQQSLDQGLQFLIQYYNGEERAKGNILERFSAQQFPDLHSELNLSSLELGDSALYFCASSVQGANTGELFFGEGSRLTVL.

V is TRBV9 and J is TRBJ2-5; TRBD1 agrees at 8 bases. Germline V gene lookup returns CDR1 SGDLS and CDR2 YYNGEE. V dropped 4 bases and J dropped 4; count of bases not matched to a gene: 0. The CDR3 contains 12 residues. The CDR3 DNA sequence: TGTGCCAGCAGCACAGGGGGAGAGACCCAGTACTTC. Its translation is CASSTGGETQYF.

J is TRBJ2-7 and V is TRBV12-3 or TRBV12-4; tentative D call: TRBD1 (6 bases). V was pared by 2 bases and J by 7 bases, with 12 bases between. The CDR3 length is 13 residues. CDR3 DNA sequence: TGTGCCAGCAGTTTATTGGGGGCTGGGGAGCAGTACTTC. Translated, it gives CASSLLGAGEQYF.

The chain recombines TRBV7-9 with TRBJ1-2, with 10 positions matching TRBD1. In germline, CDR1 is SEHNR, CDR2 FQNEAQ (reference sequence). Trimming cost V 1 base and J 6 bases; bases outside gene matches: 2. The length of the CDR3 is 14 residues. CDR3 nucleotide sequence: TGTGCCAGCAGCTTAGGGGACAGGGGTCATGGCTACACCTTC. It yields the protein CASSLGDRGHGYTF.

The chain couples TRBV11-1 to TRBJ2-3; 10 bases are shared with TRBD2. V dropped 2 bases and J dropped 1; count of bases not matched to a gene: 0. CDR3 length: 15 residues. Germline CDR1 SGHAT, CDR2 FQDESV (reference sequence). CDR3 loop: CASSLLAGGTDTQYF. CDR3 nucleotides: TGTGCCAGCAGCTTACTAGCGGGAGGCACAGATACGCAGTATTTT.

The genes are TRBV7-3 and TRBJ1-2; 7 bases align to TRBD1. From germline, CDR1 is SGHTA and CDR2 FQGTGA. The length of the CDR3 is 14 residues. With 5 bases clipped from V and 6 bases from J, the junction kept 9 bases outside the gene matches. CDR3 protein: CASSPKTGTNGYTF. The CDR3 DNA reads TGTGCCAGCAGCCCGAAGACAGGGACCAATGGCTACACCTTC.

The rearrangement joins TRBV2 to TRBJ2-2; maybe TRBD2 (6 bases). This CDR3 spans 15 amino acids. Trimming shortened V by 7 bases and J by 7 bases, and 19 bases separated the two germline ends. The germline gives CDR1 SNHLY, CDR2 FYNNEI. CDR3 sequence (DNA): TGTGCCAGCAAGAATATACGGGGGACCAACGGGGAGCTGTTTTTT. Translation: CASKNIRGTNGELFF.

This rearrangement joins TRBV5-1 to TRBJ2-1, with TRBD2 matching 13 bases. Germline V gene data show CDR1 as SGHRS and CDR2 as YFSETQ. The junction had 6 bases not matched to a gene; V was cut back by 4 bases and J by 5 bases. The CDR3 spans 16 residues. The CDR3 DNA reads as TGCGCCAGCAGCCCTCGACTAGCGGGGGGAAACAATGAGCAGTTCTTC. As protein: CASSPRLAGGNNEQFF.

This chain joins TRBV27 and TRBJ1-2; perhaps TRBD1 as D (5 bases). V was pared by 0 bases and J by 5 bases, with 10 bases between. Germline V CDR1 and CDR2: MNHEY, SMNVEV (reference sequence). This CDR3 has 14 residues. Written as DNA, the CDR3 is TGTGCCAGCAGTTTATCCAGGGCCGGGTATGGCTACACCTTC. As protein: CASSLSRAGYGYTF.

This chain links TRBV7-2 with TRBJ2-7; 7 positions match TRBD2. The J segment lost 4 bases and the V segment lost 5 bases, leaving 11 bases of the junction unmatched. Germline V gene data show CDR1 as SGHTA and CDR2 as FQGNSA. CDR3 size: 15 residues. As DNA, the CDR3 is TGTGCCAGCAGCCCCGGGTGGGCGGGAGTATACGAGCAGTACTTC. It translates to CASSPGWAGVYEQYF.

The chain couples TRBV6-5 to TRBJ2-5; the match to TRBD2 covers 8 bases. The V and J ends lost 0 bases and 5 bases, in that order; junction bases with no gene match: 2. The CDR3 is 14 residues long. The germline CDR1 and CDR2 sequences are MNHEY and SVGAGI. CDR3: CASSYSLAGETQYF. CDR3 coding DNA: TGTGCCAGCAGTTACTCGTTAGCGGGGGAGACCCAGTACTTC.

The chain joins TRBV20-1 to TRBJ2-3, with D uncertain. The CDR3 extends over 14 amino acids. The germline gives CDR1 DFQATT, CDR2 SNEGSKA (reference sequence). Trimming shortened V by 3 bases and J by 2 bases, and 12 bases separated the two germline ends. The CDR3 sequence: CSASKRGATDTQYF. As DNA, the CDR3 is TGCAGTGCTAGTAAGCGAGGCGCCACAGATACGCAGTATTTT.

The chain links TRBV6-1 to TRBJ2-7; 9 bases are a match to TRBD1. Trimming removed 4 bases from V and 2 bases from J; junction bases left unmatched: 9. The length of the CDR3 is 16 residues. Germline assignment: CDR1 MNHNS and CDR2 SASEGT. The CDR3 bases are TGTGCCAGCAGTGCCTATCAAACAGGGGGCGCCTACGAGCAGTACTTC. Protein: CASSAYQTGGAYEQYF.

The chain is built from TRBV6-5 and TRBJ1-1; possibly TRBD1 for D (6 bases). Trimming cost V 6 bases and J 3 bases, with 17 bases left between them. This CDR3 comprises 15 residues. Germline V CDR1 and CDR2: MNHEY, SVGAGI. This CDR3 reads CASRLPLGGDTEAFF. The CDR3 nucleotides read TGTGCCAGCAGATTACCCCTAGGGGGTGACACTGAAGCTTTCTTT.

The chain links TRBV10-3 to TRBJ1-2; D is uncertain. Deletions cut 6 bases from V and 4 bases from J, with 9 bases between. The CDR3 has 12 residues. The germline V gene has CDR1 ENHRY and CDR2 SYGVKD. The CDR3 sequence: CAISTRVYGYTF. The CDR3 nucleotides are TGTGCCATCAGCACGAGGGTCTATGGCTACACCTTC.

The chain links TRBV6-5 to TRBJ2-1, with D unresolved. The CDR3 length is 15 residues. Deletions cut 1 base from V and 8 bases from J, with 15 bases between. Germline lookup yields CDR1 MNHEY and CDR2 SVGAGI. The CDR3 loop is CASSYLLARLDEQFF. For the CDR3, the DNA is TGTGCCAGCAGTTACTTATTAGCACGGCTCGATGAGCAGTTCTTC.

This rearrangement joins TRBV9 to TRBJ1-5; D not resolved. The CDR3 is 15 residues long. Between the trimmed V and J ends, which lost 0 bases and 0 bases, there was a span of 7 bases. Germline V CDR1 and CDR2: SGDLS, YYNGEE. The CDR3: CASSVGGISNQPQHF. The CDR3 DNA is TGTGCCAGCAGCGTAGGCGGAATTAGCAATCAGCCCCAGCATTTT.

The J gene is TRBJ2-6, the V gene TRBV2; D remains unclear. Germline V CDR1 and CDR2: SNHLY, FYNNEI. This CDR3 has 15 amino acids. V lost 5 bases to trimming and J lost 0 bases, with 8 bases between them. DNA for the CDR3: TGTGCCAGCAGTCCAAATTTCTCTGGGGCCAACGTCCTGACTTTC. Its translation: CASSPNFSGANVLTF.

This clone was recorded many times. The chain employs TRBV30 and TRBJ1-2, with TRBD1 matching 8 bases. This CDR3 is 20 amino acids long. The V gene's germline CDR1 is GTSNPN and CDR2 SVGIG (reference sequence). Germline trimming cut 3 bases from V and 7 bases from J; bases unmatched to any gene: 28. The CDR3 region has the DNA TGTGCCTGGAGGGGAGGAGGTGAGGCACCCGGACAGGGAAGGCGGCGTGGCTACACCTTC. The encoded protein is CAWRGGGEAPGQGRRRGYTF.

This chain links TRBV7-9 with TRBJ2-3; D may be TRBD1 (6 bases). Germline V gene lookup returns CDR1 SEHNR and CDR2 FQNEAQ (reference sequence). The CDR3 is 16 residues long. Trimming took off 4 bases at V and 3 bases at J, with 17 bases between the two ends. Written as DNA, the CDR3 is TGTGCCAGCAGCTCCCAGGGGAGTACGGCGACAGATACGCAGTATTTT. As protein: CASSSQGSTATDTQYF.

The J gene is TRBJ1-1, the V gene TRBV29-1; a weak D match, TRBD1 (5 bases). The CDR3 totals 12 residues. Trimming shortened V by 5 bases and J by 4 bases, and 11 bases separated the two germline ends. Looked up from germline, CDR1 is SQVTM and CDR2 is ANQGSEA. The DNA of the CDR3 is TGCAGCGTTACCCCAGGGTCCACTGAAGCTTTCTTT. Translating gives CSVTPGSTEAFF.

In its sample, this clone was seen once. This CDR3 is also generated by other DNA sequences in the sample. The rearrangement links TRBV6-5 to TRBJ2-1, with 7 bases that match TRBD2. Germline V gene sequence: CDR1 MNHEY, CDR2 SVGAGI. Trimming at V came to 2 bases and at J to 9 bases, leaving 7 bases not matched to a gene. The CDR3 is 14 residues long. The CDR3 nucleotides are TGTGCCAGCAGTTACAGACTAGCTGGCTCTGAGCAGTTCTTC. It translates to CASSYRLAGSEQFF.

The rearrangement uses TRBV28 and TRBJ2-5, with 9 nucleotides matching TRBD2. Germline CDR1 is MDHEN and CDR2 is SYDVKM. This CDR3 is 18 amino acids long. Trimming removed 7 bases from V and 5 bases from J; junction bases left unmatched: 20. CDR3 nucleotide sequence: TGTGCCAGCACCCTGTCCGGGGTTAGCGGGAGAGCCGGGGAGACCCAGTACTTC. It is translated as CASTLSGVSGRAGETQYF.

This clone came up once. The chain combines TRBV20-1 with TRBJ1-2; D may be TRBD1 (5 bases). This CDR3 comprises 15 residues. CDR1 DFQATT and CDR2 SNEGSKA come from the germline V gene (reference sequence). V was trimmed by 3 bases and J by 3 bases, leaving 17 bases between them. The CDR3 DNA sequence: TGCAGTGCTAGTATAAACGCCAGGGTTGACTATGGCTACACCTTC. This encodes CSASINARVDYGYTF.

This rearrangement joins TRBV7-9 to TRBJ2-5; TRBD2 is a possible D gene (5 bases). The V gene lost 5 bases and the J gene lost 0 bases, with 16 bases spanning the gap. The CDR3 length is 16 residues. Germline V gene data show CDR1 as SEHNR and CDR2 as FQNEAQ (reference sequence). CDR3 in DNA: TGTGCCAGCAGCCCTCCGCCGGGGAGAAACCAAGAGACCCAGTACTTC. It is translated as CASSPPPGRNQETQYF.